This T cell receptor (beta chain) came from a study of T cells after yellow fever vaccination. About the study: Where fractions had low cell numbers, libraries were prepared from them with the SMART-Seq v4 Ultra Low Input RNA kit. Study-wide findings and caveats: Post-booster repertoires again held most primary-vaccination clones (roughly 95% CD4, roughly 88% CD8).

Germline CDR1 reads LGHDT; CDR2 reads YNNKEL (reference sequence). After removal of 4 bases from V and 4 bases from J, the junction contained 9 bases not matched to a gene. The CDR3 length is 15 residues. TCRdb used MiXCR to reprocess the 5' RACE reads, holding one entry per CDR3 protein. This sample has about 580,000 distinct CDR3 sequences; around 17% occur once, and the top ten carry roughly 17%. Regarding this clonotype: Its antigen is still unknown.

This chain connects TRBV3-1 to TRBJ2-7, with 8 bases lining up with TRBD1. This sequence originates from a man between 18 and 29 years old who received the YFV17D yellow fever vaccine. Sample: PBMCs, taken 5 to 6 days after the first yellow fever vaccination. The CDR3 reads CASSPGTGIGYEQYF. The CDR3 DNA reads TGTGCCAGCAGCCCCGGGACAGGCATCGGGTACGAGCAGTACTTC.